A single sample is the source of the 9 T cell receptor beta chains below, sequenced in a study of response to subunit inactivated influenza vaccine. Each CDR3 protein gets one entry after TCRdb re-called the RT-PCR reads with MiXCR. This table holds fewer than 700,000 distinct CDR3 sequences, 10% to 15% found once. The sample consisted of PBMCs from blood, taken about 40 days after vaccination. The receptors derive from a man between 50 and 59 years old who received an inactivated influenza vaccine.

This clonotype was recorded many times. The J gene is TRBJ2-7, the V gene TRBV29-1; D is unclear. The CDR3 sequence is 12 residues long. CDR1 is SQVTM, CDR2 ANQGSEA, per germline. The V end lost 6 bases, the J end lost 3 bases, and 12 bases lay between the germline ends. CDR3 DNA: TGCAGCGTCACAACAGAGATCTACGAGCAGTACTTC. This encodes CSVTTEIYEQYF.

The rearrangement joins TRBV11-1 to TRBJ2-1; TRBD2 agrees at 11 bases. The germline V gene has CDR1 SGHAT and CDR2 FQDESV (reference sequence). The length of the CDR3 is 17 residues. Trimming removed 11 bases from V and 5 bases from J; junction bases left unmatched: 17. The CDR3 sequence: CARCFPPGTSGNNEQFF. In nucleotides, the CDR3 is TGTGCCCGCTGTTTCCCCCCCGGGACTAGCGGAAACAATGAGCAGTTCTTC.

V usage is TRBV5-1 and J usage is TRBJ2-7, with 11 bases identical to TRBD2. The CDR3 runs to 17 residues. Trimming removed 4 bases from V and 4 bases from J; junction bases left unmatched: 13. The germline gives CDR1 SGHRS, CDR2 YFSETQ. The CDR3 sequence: CASSRTSGSGGSYEQYF. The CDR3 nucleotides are TGCGCCAGCAGCAGAACTAGCGGGAGTGGGGGATCATACGAGCAGTACTTC. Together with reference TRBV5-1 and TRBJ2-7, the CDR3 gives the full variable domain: KAGVTQTPRYLIKTRGQQVTLSCSPISGHRSVSWYQQTPGQGLQFLFEYFSETQRNKGNFPGRFSGRQFSNSRSEMNVSTLELGDSALYLCASSRTSGSGGSYEQYFGPGTRLTVT.

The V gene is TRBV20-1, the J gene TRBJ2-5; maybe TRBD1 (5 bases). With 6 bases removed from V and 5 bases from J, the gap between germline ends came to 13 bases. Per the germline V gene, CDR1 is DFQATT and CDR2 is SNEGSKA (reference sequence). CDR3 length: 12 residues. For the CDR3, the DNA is TGCAGTGCCACCCAGGGTTTGGAGACCCAGTACTTC. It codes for CSATQGLETQYF.

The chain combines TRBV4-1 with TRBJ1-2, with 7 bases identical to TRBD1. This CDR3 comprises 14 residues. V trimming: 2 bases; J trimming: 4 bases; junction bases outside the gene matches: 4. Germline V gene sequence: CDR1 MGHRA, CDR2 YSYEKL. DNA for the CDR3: TGCGCCAGCAGCCAATTCGGGACAGCCTATGGCTACACCTTC. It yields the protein CASSQFGTAYGYTF.

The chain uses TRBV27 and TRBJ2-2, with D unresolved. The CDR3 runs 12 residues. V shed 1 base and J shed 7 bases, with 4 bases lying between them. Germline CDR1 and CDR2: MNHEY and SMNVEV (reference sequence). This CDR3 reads CASSLYNGELFF. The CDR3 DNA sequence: TGTGCCAGCAGTTTATACAACGGGGAGCTGTTTTTT.

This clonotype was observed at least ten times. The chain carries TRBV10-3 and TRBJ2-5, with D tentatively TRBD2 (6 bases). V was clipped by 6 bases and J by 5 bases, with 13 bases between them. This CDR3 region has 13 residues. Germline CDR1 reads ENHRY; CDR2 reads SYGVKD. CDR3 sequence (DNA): TGTGCCATCAGCGCGGGGTGGGTTGAGACCCAGTACTTC. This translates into CAISAGWVETQYF.

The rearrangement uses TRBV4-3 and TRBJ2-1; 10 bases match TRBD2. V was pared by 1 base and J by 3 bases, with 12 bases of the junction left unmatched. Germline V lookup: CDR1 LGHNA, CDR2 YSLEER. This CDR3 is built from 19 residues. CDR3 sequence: CASSQVALAGIPGYNEQFF. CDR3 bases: TGCGCCAGCAGCCAAGTGGCACTAGCGGGAATTCCTGGCTACAATGAGCAGTTCTTC.

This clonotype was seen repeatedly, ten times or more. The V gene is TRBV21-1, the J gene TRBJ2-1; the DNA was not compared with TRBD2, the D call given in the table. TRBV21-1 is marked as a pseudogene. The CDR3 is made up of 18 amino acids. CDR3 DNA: TGTGCCAGCAGCAAAGGTGACAGCAGACTAGCGGGAATTCGCGGGCAGTTCTTC. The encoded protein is CASSKGDSRLAGIRGQFF.